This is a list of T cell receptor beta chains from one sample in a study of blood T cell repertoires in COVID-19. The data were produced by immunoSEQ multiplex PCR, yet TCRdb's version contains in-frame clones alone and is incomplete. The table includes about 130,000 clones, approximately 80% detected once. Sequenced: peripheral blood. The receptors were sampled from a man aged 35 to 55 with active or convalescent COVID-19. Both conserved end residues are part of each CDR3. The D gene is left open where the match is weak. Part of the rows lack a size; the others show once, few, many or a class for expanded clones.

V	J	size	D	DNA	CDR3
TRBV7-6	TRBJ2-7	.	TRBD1	TGTGCCAGCAGCTCACAACCGGGACAGACGACAACCTACGAGCAGTACTTC	CASSSQPGQTTTYEQYF
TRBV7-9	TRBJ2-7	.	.	TGTGCCAGCCAGGGGGGCAACGACGAGCAGTACTTC	CASQGGNDEQYF
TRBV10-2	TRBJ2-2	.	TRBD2	TGCGCCAGCAGTGAGCGGGGGGGCTTCGGGGAGCTGTTTTTT	CASSERGGFGELFF
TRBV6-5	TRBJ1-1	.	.	TGTGCCAGCCTATCCGGGGGTAACACTGAAGCTTTCTTT	CASLSGGNTEAFF
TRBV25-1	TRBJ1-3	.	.	TGTGCCAGCAGTGAGCCCCCAGCGATATATTTT	CASSEPPAIYF
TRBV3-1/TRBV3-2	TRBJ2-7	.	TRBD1	TGTGCCAGCAGCCAAGGGGGAGGACAGGGGTCCTACGAGCAGTACTTC	CASSQGGGQGSYEQYF
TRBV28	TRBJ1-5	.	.	TGTGCCAGCAGTTCACCTCCGGGACGGGGGAATCAGCCCCAGCATTTT	CASSSPPGRGNQPQHF
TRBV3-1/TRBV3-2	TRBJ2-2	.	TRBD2	TGTGCCAGCAGGAGAGCTAGCGGGGGGGCAGGCACCGGGGAGCTGTTTTTT	CASRRASGGAGTGELFF
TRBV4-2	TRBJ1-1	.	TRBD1	TGTGCCAGCAGCCAAGGTGGGGACAGGGACCAAGCTTTCTTT	CASSQGGDRDQAFF
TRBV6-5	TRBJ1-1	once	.	TGTGCCAGCAGTTACCAGGCCTTGAACACTGAAGCTTTCTTT	CASSYQALNTEAFF
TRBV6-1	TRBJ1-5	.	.	TGTGCCAGCAGTGAAGTCTATAGCAATCAGCCCCAGCATTTT	CASSEVYSNQPQHF
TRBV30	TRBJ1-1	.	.	TGTGCCTGGAGTGTACTACTTGAGGGTTCTGAAGCTTTCTTT	CAWSVLLEGSEAFF
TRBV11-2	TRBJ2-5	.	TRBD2	TGTGCCAGCAGCCAGACGGTAGCGGGGGGGCGGAAGACCCAGTACTTC	CASSQTVAGGRKTQYF
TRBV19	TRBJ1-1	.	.	TGTGCCAGTAGGGACAGTAGCGAAGCTTTCTTT	CASRDSSEAFF
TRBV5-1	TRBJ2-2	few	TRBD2	TGCGCCAGCACCCCGACTAGCGGGGACACCGGGGAGCTGTTTTTT	CASTPTSGDTGELFF
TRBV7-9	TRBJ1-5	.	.	TGTGCCAGCAGCTTAAGTCCGCAGGGGTCCATATTGACCCAGCATTTT	CASSLSPQGSILTQHF
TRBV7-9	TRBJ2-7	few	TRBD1	TGTGCCAGCAGGTCCGGGACAGGGGCTACCCAGTACTTC	CASRSGTGATQYF
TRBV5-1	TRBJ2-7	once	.	TGCGCCAGCAGCCCCCAAGACAGGCTCATTAACTACGAGCAGTACTTC	CASSPQDRLINYEQYF
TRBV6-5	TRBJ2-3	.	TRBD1	TGTGCCAGCAGGGAGGGACAGGGCCCAGATACGCAGTATTTT	CASREGQGPDTQYF
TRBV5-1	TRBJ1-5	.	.	TGCGCCAGCAGCTTGGAAACAGGGCAGCCCCAGCATTTT	CASSLETGQPQHF
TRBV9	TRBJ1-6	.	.	TGTGCCAGCAGCGTAGGTTCACAGAGTAATTCACCCCTCCACTTT	CASSVGSQSNSPLHF
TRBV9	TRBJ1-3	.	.	TGTGCCAGCAGCGAGGGGATCAGCTCTGGAAACACCATATATTTT	CASSEGISSGNTIYF
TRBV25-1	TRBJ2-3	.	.	TGTGCCAGCAGTGTGGGCGGAGGGGGCACAGATACGCAGTATTTT	CASSVGGGGTDTQYF
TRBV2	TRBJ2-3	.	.	TGTGCCAGCAGCCTTAGACAGCCAGATACGCAGTATTTT	CASSLRQPDTQYF
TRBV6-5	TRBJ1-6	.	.	TGTGCCAGCAGTTCTTCAGGGATAACGCATTCACCCCTCCACTTT	CASSSSGITHSPLHF
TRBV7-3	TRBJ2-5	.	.	TGTGCCAGCAGCTTAAAGGGGGGACAGAACCAAGAGACCCAGTACTTC	CASSLKGGQNQETQYF
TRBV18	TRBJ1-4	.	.	TGTGCCAGCTCACAAGACAGCAATGAAAAACTGTTTTTT	CASSQDSNEKLFF
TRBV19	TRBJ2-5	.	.	TGTGCCAGTAGTCACCAGAGAGCAGGGCCAGAGACCCAGTACTTC	CASSHQRAGPETQYF
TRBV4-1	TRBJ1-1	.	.	TGCGCCAGCAGCCAAGTTGTGGAGGTTAAAGCTTTCTTT	CASSQVVEVKAFF
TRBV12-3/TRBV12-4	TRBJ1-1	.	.	TGTGCCAGCAGTATAACTGAAGCTTTCTTT	CASSITEAFF
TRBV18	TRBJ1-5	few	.	TGTGCCAGCTCAATGGACAAGGTTCAGCCCCAGCATTTT	CASSMDKVQPQHF
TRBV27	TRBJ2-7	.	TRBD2	TGTGCCAGCAGTTTAAAGCGGGGGGTATCCTACGAGCAGTACTTC	CASSLKRGVSYEQYF
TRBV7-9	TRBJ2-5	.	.	TGTGCCAGCAGCTTAGCCCGGGGTCTGGGGGAGACCCAGTACTTC	CASSLARGLGETQYF
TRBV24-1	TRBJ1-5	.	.	TGTGCCACCAGTGGGGCAGGGATCAATCAGCCCCAGCATTTT	CATSGAGINQPQHF
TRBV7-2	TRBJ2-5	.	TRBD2	TGTGCCAGCAGCGTTAGCGGGGGGGCCCCTCCTCAAGAGACCCAGTACTTC	CASSVSGGAPPQETQYF